The entry below describes one TCR beta chain. Its matching antigen is unknown. There are 13 residues in the CDR3. V gave up 6 bases and J gave up 6 bases, with 14 bases separating them. Germline V gene sequence: CDR1 MNHEY, CDR2 SVGAGI. Sequencing was at survey level. This table comes from immunoSEQ multiplex PCR, and its TCRdb copy is limited to in-frame clones, with some not included. The table records more than 30,000 clones, about 91% of them present only once. The sample originates from a study of STAT5B mutations in CD4+ large granular lymphocyte leukemia. Study-wide findings and caveats: 8/27 top patient clones versus 2/35 control clones were TRBV06-family. CD4-sorted patient repertoires seemed more clonal than healthy CD4+ repertoires.

Buffy coats from healthy blood donors served as controls. The sequence was obtained from a human donor in good health. V usage is TRBV6-5 and J usage is TRBJ1-1, with D unclear. Sequences were obtained from CD4+ T cells from blood buffy coats. The CDR3 is CASSPLVPSEAFF. The CDR3 DNA sequence: TGTGCCAGCAGCCCGCTGGTACCATCTGAAGCTTTCTTT.